Ten or more counts support the clone carrying this T cell receptor (beta chain). This sample is drawn from a study of T cell repertoires in cytomegalovirus infection. Overall study: Indications of both CMV infection and matching HLA type were provided by public TCR beta signatures.

The CDR3 loop spans 14 amino acids. The junction had 8 bases not matched to a gene; V was cut back by 5 bases and J by 4 bases. Germline CDR1 SGHVS, CDR2 FNYEAQ. TCRdb re-called the reads with MiXCR, one entry per CDR3 protein. The sample lists some 270,000 distinct CDR3 sequences, more than 15% occurring once. This clonotype originated in a human donor in good health (CMV status not recorded). Some clones in this sample may be carry-over from other donors' samples. Sequencing was performed on CD8+ T cells from PBMCs. The chain recombines TRBV7-6 with TRBJ2-7, with 7 bases matching TRBD2. The CDR3 here is CASSPPPGRYEQYF. For the CDR3, the DNA is TGTGCCAGCAGCCCACCCCCCGGGAGGTACGAGCAGTACTTC.